The following is a T cell receptor beta chain sequence with its context. What it recognizes is unknown. This sample is drawn from a study of lymphopenia after photon versus proton radiotherapy. Study findings and constraints: After lymphocyte nadir, photon-treated repertoires showed oligoclonal expansion, especially CD8+ Temra. Under photons, naive T cells and diversity fell while effector/memory populations rose.

The V end was cut by 4 bases, the J end by 6 bases, with 19 bases between. CDR3 length equals 15 residues. Germline V gene data show CDR1 as LNHDA and CDR2 as SQIVND (reference sequence). Sequencing used immunoSEQ multiplex PCR; TCRdb keeps in-frame clones, though not all of them. The sample contains 150,000 to 200,000 clones, roughly nine tenths of which appear only once. The TCR was taken from a man aged 50 or older with gastric cancer. The specimen comprised peripheral blood, sampled from a patient treated with photon-based radiotherapy. This chain joins TRBV19 and TRBJ2-7; weak D call: TRBD2 (7 bases). The DNA of the CDR3 is TGTGCCAGTAGTACGAAAGGAGGGGGGGTCGGCGAGCAGTACTTC. This sequence encodes CASSTKGGGVGEQYF.